What follows are 12 T cell receptor beta chains derived from one specimen sequenced in a study of blood T cell repertoires in COVID-19. The repertoire was sequenced with immunoSEQ multiplex PCR; TCRdb's copy has only in-frame clones and lacks some. The data contain about 160,000 clones, around 80% of them singletons. Sequenced material: PBMCs or T cells enriched from blood (not recorded which). These receptors all stem from a woman aged 45-59 years who had recovered from COVID-19.

This sequence joins TRBV9 and TRBJ1-5, with D possibly TRBD1 on 6 matching bases. The V end was cut by 3 bases, the J end by 0 bases, with 10 bases between. Germline loops: CDR1 SGDLS, CDR2 YYNGEE. The CDR3 runs to 15 residues. The CDR3 bases are TGTGCCAGCAGCGCAACAGGGAATAGCAATCAGCCCCAGCATTTT. This encodes CASSATGNSNQPQHF.

A few counts support this clone. The rearrangement joins TRBV19 to TRBJ2-7, with D tentatively TRBD2 (5 bases). The CDR3 consists of 14 residues. V dropped 5 bases and J dropped 2 bases, with 13 bases sitting between them. Germline lookup yields CDR1 LNHDA and CDR2 SQIVND (reference sequence). CDR3 DNA sequence: TGTGCCAGTAGTGTTACACAGACTACCTACGAGCAGTACTTC. It codes for CASSVTQTTYEQYF.

The table lists this clone with a count of one. The chain's CDR3 is CASSLDPGGGYEQYF. CDR3 coding DNA: TGTGCCAGCAGCTTGGATCCAGGGGGAGGCTACGAGCAGTACTTC. The gene calls are TRBV5-4 and TRBJ2-7; D may be TRBD1 (7 bases). This CDR3 has 15 residues. CDR1 and CDR2 (germline): SGHNT, YYREEE (reference sequence). V lost 0 bases and J lost 3, with 13 bases in between. The full variable domain, completed using reference TRBV5-4 and TRBJ2-7, is ETGVTQSPTHLIKTRGQQVTLRCSSQSGHNTVSWYQQALGQGPQFIFQYYREEENGRGNFPPRFSGLQFPNYSSELNVNALELDDSALYLCASSLDPGGGYEQYFGPGTRLTVT.

The V call is TRBV29-1, the J call TRBJ1-2; no clear D. CDR3 length: 12 residues. The V gene lost 5 bases and the J gene lost 7 bases, with 14 bases spanning the gap. Germline V CDR1 and CDR2: SQVTM, ANQGSEA. This CDR3 is CSVPSRGGGYTF. CDR3 nucleotides: TGCAGCGTTCCCTCGCGTGGAGGTGGCTACACCTTC.

The chain is built from TRBV7-3 and TRBJ2-3; TRBD2 matches 11 bases. This CDR3 is built from 16 residues. Germline loops: CDR1 SGHTA, CDR2 FQGTGA. V lost 5 bases and J lost 0; bases outside the gene matches: 4. The chain's CDR3 is CASSLRLAGSTDTQYF. CDR3 nucleotides: TGTGCCAGCAGCCTCCGACTAGCGGGAAGCACAGATACGCAGTATTTT. Together with reference TRBV7-3 and TRBJ2-3, the CDR3 gives the full variable domain: GAGVSQTPSNKVTEKGKYVELRCDPISGHTALYWYRQSLGQGPEFLIYFQGTGAADDSGLPNDRFFAVRPEGSVSTLKIQRTERGDSAVYLCASSLRLAGSTDTQYFGPGTRLTVL.

This clone occurred once. This chain uses TRBV11-3 with TRBJ2-7; 12 bases are shared with TRBD2. The CDR3 consists of 14 residues. V lost 5 bases, J lost 3 bases, and 2 bases stayed unmatched. Germline CDR1 SGHNT, CDR2 YENEEA. The CDR3 sequence: CASSLAGGDYEQYF. CDR3 coding DNA: TGTGCCAGCAGCCTAGCGGGGGGGGACTACGAGCAGTACTTC.

V and J are TRBV6-5 and TRBJ1-1, with D possibly TRBD1 on 6 matching bases. This CDR3 comprises 15 residues. V dropped 2 bases and J dropped 3 bases, with 13 bases sitting between them. Germline lookup yields CDR1 MNHEY and CDR2 SVGAGI. The chain's CDR3 is CASSYPGGGDTEAFF. The CDR3 DNA reads TGTGCCAGCAGTTACCCGGGAGGGGGGGACACTGAAGCTTTCTTT.

This chain joins TRBV18 and TRBJ2-5; 7 nucleotides agree with TRBD1. CDR1 is KGHSH and CDR2 is LQKENI in the germline V gene. V trimming: 3 bases; J trimming: 1 base; junction bases outside the gene matches: 2. The CDR3 consists of 14 residues. The CDR3 nucleotides are TGTGCCAGCTCACCTCAGGGGGTCCAAGAGACCCAGTACTTC. Its protein product is CASSPQGVQETQYF.

V gene TRBV19 combines with J gene TRBJ1-1; D gene unclear. V shed 7 bases and J shed 10 bases, with 10 bases lying between them. This CDR3 is built from 10 residues. CDR1 and CDR2 from the germline V gene are LNHDA and SQIVND (reference sequence). The CDR3 region is CASKGGGAFF. CDR3 DNA: TGTGCCAGTAAGGGCGGAGGAGCTTTCTTT.

This clone occurred a few times. The rearrangement joins TRBV7-6 to TRBJ2-1, with 8 bases matching TRBD2. Germline V lookup: CDR1 SGHVS, CDR2 FNYEAQ. The CDR3 runs to 15 residues. Trimming cost V 2 bases and J 12 bases; bases outside gene matches: 12. CDR3: CASSLTGTSGFAQFF. In nucleotides, the CDR3 is TGTGCCAGCAGCTTAACCGGTACTAGCGGCTTTGCGCAGTTCTTC. Looking up the rest from reference TRBV7-6 and TRBJ2-1 gives the full variable domain: GAGVSQSPRYKVTKRGQDVALRCDPISGHVSLYWYRQALGQGPEFLTYFNYEAQQDKSGLPNDRFSAERPEGSISTLTIQRTEQRDSAMYRCASSLTGTSGFAQFFGPGTRLTVL.

The chain is built from TRBV3-1 (or the pseudogene TRBV3-2) and TRBJ1-1; tentatively, D is TRBD1 (5 bases). Trimming left V 4 bases short and J 1 base short, with 25 bases between. This CDR3 is built from 19 residues. Germline CDR1 is LGHDT and CDR2 is YNNKEL (reference sequence). The CDR3 is CASSPAGGAPRSANTEAFF. The CDR3 DNA is TGTGCCAGCAGCCCAGCAGGTGGGGCTCCCAGGTCGGCGAACACTGAAGCTTTCTTT.

The V call is TRBV3-1 (or the pseudogene TRBV3-2), the J call TRBJ2-7; tentative D call: TRBD1 (6 bases). Germline CDR1 reads LGHDT; CDR2 reads YNNKEL (reference sequence). Trimming left V 1 base short and J 3 bases short, with 7 bases between. This CDR3 is 13 amino acids long. The CDR3 is CASSQVRGYEQYF. CDR3 in DNA: TGTGCCAGCAGCCAAGTCAGGGGCTACGAGCAGTACTTC.